Sequencing of this T cell receptor beta chain was carried out in a study of vaccination and CD4 T cells after COVID-19. Across the whole study: The post-vaccine samples came a median around 71 days after dose two (range 14 to 241).

Findings and caveats of the study: SARS-CoV-2-reactive clonotypes showed a nonsignificant median rise from roughly 21 to 40.

A remark on this clonotype: Antigen: not known.

An Oncomine TCR Beta short-read assay was used to sequence the DNA from cultured CD4+ T cells. Using the QIAamp micro DNA kit, genomic DNA was extracted from the CD4+ T cells that had been cultured. From the PCR reads, TCRdb called clonotypes with MiXCR, one entry per CDR3 protein. The sample lists about 18,000 distinct CDR3 sequences, roughly 55% occurring once. CDR3 size: 16 residues. Trimming removed 0 bases from V and 6 bases from J; junction bases left unmatched: 10. The germline V gene encodes CDR1 LGHNA and CDR2 YSLEER. Treatment given: approximately nine-day PBMC culture with coronavirus spike peptide pools or control peptides (ViraFEST assay). Wells contained roughly 2.2 million PBMCs each, and these were cultured with roughly 11 IU/ml IL-2 and around 10 ug/ml peptide pools.

The sample here was CD4+ T cells from blood, cultured in vitro, taken before SARS-CoV-2 vaccination. The J gene is TRBJ1-2, the V gene TRBV4-3; 7 bases map to TRBD1. This sequence originates from a human donor who had recovered from COVID-19. CDR3 protein: CASSQDLTQGVNGYTF. The CDR3 nucleotides read TGCGCCAGCAGCCAAGATCTGACGCAGGGGGTTAATGGCTACACCTTC.